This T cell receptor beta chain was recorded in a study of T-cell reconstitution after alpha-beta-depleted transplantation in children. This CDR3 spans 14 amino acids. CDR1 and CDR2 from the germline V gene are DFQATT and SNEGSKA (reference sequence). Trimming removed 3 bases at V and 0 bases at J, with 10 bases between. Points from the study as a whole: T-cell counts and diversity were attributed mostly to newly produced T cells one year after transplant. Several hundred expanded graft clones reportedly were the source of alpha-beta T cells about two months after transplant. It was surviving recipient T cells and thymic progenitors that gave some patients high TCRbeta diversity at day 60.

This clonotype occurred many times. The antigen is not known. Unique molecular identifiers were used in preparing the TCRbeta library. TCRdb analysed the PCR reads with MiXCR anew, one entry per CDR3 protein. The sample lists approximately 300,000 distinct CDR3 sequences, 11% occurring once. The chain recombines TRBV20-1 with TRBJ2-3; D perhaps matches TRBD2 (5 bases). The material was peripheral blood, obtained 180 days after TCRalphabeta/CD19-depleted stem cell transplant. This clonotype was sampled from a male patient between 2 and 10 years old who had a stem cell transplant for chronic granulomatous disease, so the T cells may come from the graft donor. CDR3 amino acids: CSASVRGSTDTQYF. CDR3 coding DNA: TGCAGTGCTAGTGTACGGGGTAGCACAGATACGCAGTATTTT.